This TCR beta chain is from a study of monozygotic twins with inflammatory bowel disease. Study outcomes and limitations: No separation of different T cell subtypes was possible.

CDR1 MDHEN and CDR2 SYDVKM come from the germline V gene. The CDR3 consists of 16 residues. One entry per CDR3 protein, without DNA, is what TCRdb gives after re-calling the 5' RACE reads. The sample's table shows fewer than 550,000 distinct CDR3 sequences. A remark on this clonotype: No antigen is known for it.

The sequencing sample was made of blood. This chain links TRBV28 with TRBJ2-5; TCRdb calls TRBD2, which cannot be checked without DNA. The TCR comes from a human donor with ulcerative colitis or Crohn's disease, or a healthy co-twin of an affected twin (not recorded which). CDR3 in amino acids: CASSFRAGTIRETQYF.